Listed below are T cell receptor beta chains from one sample, sequenced in a study of blood T cell repertoires in COVID-19. Produced via immunoSEQ multiplex PCR; TCRdb's table is partial and in-frame only. In the table there are 360,000 or so clones, roughly 89% of which are singletons. Sequencing was carried out using peripheral blood. All receptors come from a young man with active or convalescent COVID-19. Each CDR3 is given with its conserved first and last residue. Each record gives: D gene, J gene, V gene, clone size, CDR3 DNA, CDR3 protein. A D gene is named only where the DNA matches it firmly. Clone size is stated in some rows and not others, as once, few, many or a class when expanded.

.,TRBJ2-2,TRBV11-3,once,TGTGCCAGCAGCTTATGGGTCGGAGTTAACACCGGGGAGCTGTTTTTT,CASSLWVGVNTGELFF
.,TRBJ2-3,TRBV6-5,.,TGTGCCAGCAGTTACTTCAGGGTATCAGATACGCAGTATTTT,CASSYFRVSDTQYF
TRBD1,TRBJ2-1,TRBV28,.,TGTGCCAGCAGGCCCCCAGACAGGGAGTACAATGAGCAGTTCTTC,CASRPPDREYNEQFF
.,TRBJ1-5,TRBV7-7,.,TGTGCCAGCAGCTTAGTCAGGGGCAGCAATCAGCCCCAGCATTTT,CASSLVRGSNQPQHF
.,TRBJ1-5,TRBV28,.,TGTGCCACCAGCCGGGGTATGGGTCAGCCCCAGCATTTT,CATSRGMGQPQHF
.,TRBJ2-7,TRBV6-5,.,TGTGCCAGCGGGAGGCAAACCTACGAGCAGTACTTC,CASGRQTYEQYF
.,TRBJ2-3,TRBV11-2,.,TGTGCCAGCAGCCTCACTATGACTGGAAAACGGGATACGCAGTATTTT,CASSLTMTGKRDTQYF
TRBD2,TRBJ2-7,TRBV7-8,once,TGTGCCAGCAGCTCCGGACTAGCGGTGGGCAGCGAGCAGTACTTC,CASSSGLAVGSEQYF
.,TRBJ1-2,TRBV6-2/TRBV6-3,.,TGTGCCAGCAGCTTTGGCCCATATGGCTACACCTTC,CASSFGPYGYTF
.,TRBJ2-2,TRBV24-1,.,TGTGCCAGCGGTCGGGGGGCGTCGGGCGGGGAGCTGTTTTTT,CASGRGASGGELFF
.,TRBJ1-1,TRBV5-1,.,TGCGCCAGCAGCTTGGGGGGGCTATTGAACACTGAAGCTTTCTTT,CASSLGGLLNTEAFF
.,TRBJ1-6,TRBV10-3,.,TGTGCCATCAGGAGACAGAAAAGCTCCTATAATTCACCCCTCCACTTT,CAIRRQKSSYNSPLHF
.,TRBJ1-3,TRBV28,.,TGTGCCAGGGTTGTCGGTCGATCCTCTGGAAACACCATATATTTT,CARVVGRSSGNTIYF
TRBD1,TRBJ2-1,TRBV6-5,.,TGTGCCAGCAGTTCCGGACAGGCCTACAATGAGCAGTTCTTC,CASSSGQAYNEQFF
.,TRBJ2-1,TRBV5-1,.,TGCGCCAGCAGCTTGGGGCATGAGCAGTTCTTC,CASSLGHEQFF
.,TRBJ1-2,TRBV6-5,.,TGTGCCAGCAGTTACGCCGGTTATGGCTACACCTTC,CASSYAGYGYTF
.,TRBJ2-1,TRBV27,.,TGTGCCAGCAGTTTTACGGGAATCAATGAGCAGTTCTTC,CASSFTGINEQFF
.,TRBJ1-6,TRBV7-9,.,TGTGCCAGCAGCCCCGGGGGGGGCTATAATTCACCCCTCCACTTT,CASSPGGGYNSPLHF
TRBD2,TRBJ2-5,TRBV28,.,TGTGCCAGCAGTCAAAGCGGGATTGCTTACTTC,CASSQSGIAYF
TRBD1,TRBJ2-7,TRBV25-1,.,TGTGCCAGCCAAAGCGACCACAGGGGCCCCTACGAGCAGTACTTC,CASQSDHRGPYEQYF
TRBD1,TRBJ1-5,TRBV6-2/TRBV6-3,.,TGTGCCAGCAGTCCGTACAGGGGAGATCAGCCCCAGCATTTT,CASSPYRGDQPQHF
TRBD1,TRBJ2-5,TRBV2,.,TGTGCCACCCTCGGACAGGCCTTTGAGACCCAGTACTTC,CATLGQAFETQYF
TRBD1,TRBJ1-1,TRBV7-8,.,TGTGCCAGCACCCAATACAACAGGGGATATATGAACACTGAAGCTTTCTTT,CASTQYNRGYMNTEAFF
.,TRBJ1-2,TRBV28,.,TGTGCCAGCAGTCCCCCGGGGGGAAACTATGGCTACACCTTC,CASSPPGGNYGYTF
TRBD2,TRBJ2-1,TRBV6-2/TRBV6-3,.,TGTGCCAGCAGTTTGAGACTAGCGGGAATAAATGAGCAGTTCTTC,CASSLRLAGINEQFF
.,TRBJ1-3,TRBV6-5,.,TGTGCCAGCAGTTACTCGGAAAGGGCATTAGCGAACACCATATATTTT,CASSYSERALANTIYF
TRBD1,TRBJ2-7,TRBV5-1,.,TGCGCCAGCAGCTTGGCCGGGACAGGGGGCGAGCAGTACTTC,CASSLAGTGGEQYF
.,TRBJ1-4,TRBV6-5,.,TGTGCCAGCAGTTTGGACAGAGCTGAAAAACTGTTTTTT,CASSLDRAEKLFF
.,TRBJ1-4,TRBV3-1/TRBV3-2,few,TGTGCCAGTACAGGAAAGGGTAATGAAAAACTGTTTTTT,CASTGKGNEKLFF
.,TRBJ2-7,TRBV18,.,TGTGCCAGCTCACCCCACAGGGACGAGCAGTACTTC,CASSPHRDEQYF
TRBD1,TRBJ2-7,TRBV11-2,.,TGTGCCAGCAGCTTAGTAGCGATCCGGGACAGGGGGTACGAGCAGTACTTC,CASSLVAIRDRGYEQYF
.,TRBJ1-1,TRBV14,.,TGTGCCAGCAGCCATGGGGTCTCAGGGGATGGGGGCACTGAAGCTTTCTTT,CASSHGVSGDGGTEAFF